What follows are 18 T cell receptor beta chains derived from one specimen sequenced in a study of lymphopenia after photon versus proton radiotherapy. Profiled with immunoSEQ multiplex PCR; TCRdb holds only in-frame clones, not every one. Found here are fewer than 25,000 clones, around 89% of them singletons; the top ten hold around 10%. The sequences come from peripheral blood, collected from a patient treated with proton-based radiotherapy. All receptors come from an elderly man with esophageal cancer.

The chain employs TRBV4-3 and TRBJ2-3; TRBD2 matches 7 bases. V shed 0 bases, J shed 3 bases, and the junction held 3 bases outside the gene matches. Germline V CDR1 and CDR2: LGHNA, YSLEER. The CDR3 is 15 residues long. The CDR3 nucleotides read TGCGCCAGCAGCCAAGATGGGAGGGTTACAGATACGCAGTATTTT. Protein product: CASSQDGRVTDTQYF.

The chain joins TRBV18 to TRBJ1-5, with TRBD1 matching 11 bases. J gave up 6 bases and V 6 bases, and 13 bases lay outside the gene matches. Germline V lookup: CDR1 KGHSH, CDR2 LQKENI. The CDR3 spans 17 residues. The CDR3 protein is CASSRGQGAGVFQPQHF. CDR3 coding DNA: TGTGCCAGCTCGCGAGGACAGGGGGCTGGGGTATTTCAGCCCCAGCATTTT. The full variable domain, rest sourced from reference TRBV18 and TRBJ1-5, is NAGVMQNPRHLVRRRGQEARLRCSPMKGHSHVYWYRQLPEEGLKFMVYLQKENIIDESGMPKERFSAEFPKEGPSILRIQQVVRGDSAAYFCASSRGQGAGVFQPQHFGDGTRLSIL.

The chain has TRBV5-8 and TRBJ2-3; D unclear. The CDR3 is made up of 13 amino acids. The V end was cut by 4 bases, the J end by 1 base, with 7 bases between. Germline V gene sequence: CDR1 SGHTS, CDR2 YDEGEE. CDR3 loop: CASSRYRTDTQYF. The CDR3 DNA follows: TGTGCCAGCAGCCGTTACCGCACAGATACGCAGTATTTT.

The chain uses TRBV4-2 and TRBJ2-5, with 7 bases that match TRBD1. The V gene end was trimmed by 0 bases and the J gene end by 2 bases; junction bases not matched to a gene: 6. From germline, CDR1 is LGHNA and CDR2 YNFKEQ. This CDR3 contains 16 residues. CDR3 nucleotide sequence: TGTGCCAGCAGCCAAGATTACGGCAGGGGGCAAGAGACCCAGTACTTC. Translated, it gives CASSQDYGRGQETQYF.

V usage is TRBV7-2 and J usage is TRBJ1-6; 10 nucleotides agree with TRBD1. The CDR3 consists of 18 residues. Germline V gene data show CDR1 as SGHTA and CDR2 as FQGNSA. V lost 1 base and J lost 7; bases outside the gene matches: 10. The CDR3 sequence: CASSLEGQGPIDNSPLHF. CDR3 sequence (DNA): TGTGCCAGCAGCTTAGAGGGACAGGGGCCTATTGACAATTCACCCCTCCACTTT. The variable domain in full, completed from reference TRBV7-2 and TRBJ1-6, reads GAGVSQSPSNKVTEKGKDVELRCDPISGHTALYWYRQSLGQGLEFLIYFQGNSAPDKSGLPSDRFSAERTGGSVSTLTIQRTQQEDSAVYLCASSLEGQGPIDNSPLHFGNGTRLTVT.

The chain recombines TRBV6-5 with TRBJ2-7; 7 bases match TRBD2. Trimming took 6 bases from V and 2 from J; bases not matched to a gene: 10. The CDR3 runs 15 residues. Germline V gene data show CDR1 as MNHEY and CDR2 as SVGAGI. The chain's CDR3 is CASRISGIQAYEQYF. The CDR3 nucleotides are TGTGCCAGCAGAATAAGCGGGATTCAAGCCTACGAGCAGTACTTC.

This chain joins TRBV6-1 and TRBJ2-1, with 10 positions matching TRBD1. The germline V gene encodes CDR1 MNHNS and CDR2 SASEGT. This CDR3 is built from 16 residues. V was clipped by 4 bases and J by 8 bases; unmatched bases: 11. The CDR3 spells CASSGAGTGALDEQFF. CDR3 bases: TGTGCCAGCAGTGGCGCCGGGACAGGGGCGTTGGATGAGCAGTTCTTC.

The chain links TRBV4-2 to TRBJ1-4; no definite D call. CDR1 is LGHNA and CDR2 is YNFKEQ in the germline V gene. Trimming removed 4 bases from V and 5 bases from J, with 14 bases in between. The CDR3 extends over 15 amino acids. CDR3 DNA sequence: TGTGCCAGCAGCCCACACTCAACCGAGAATGAAAAACTGTTTTTT. This codes for CASSPHSTENEKLFF.

This chain connects TRBV5-5 to TRBJ2-5; D is perhaps TRBD1 (5 bases). The CDR3 runs 16 residues. Germline V gene data show CDR1 as SGHKS and CDR2 as YYEKEE (reference sequence). The germline V and J ends were trimmed by 1 base and 1 base, with 14 bases remaining between them. As DNA, the CDR3 is TGTGCCAGCAGCTTGAGTCTGGGGCAGACCCAAGAGACCCAGTACTTC. Translating it yields CASSLSLGQTQETQYF.

The V and J genes are TRBV19 and TRBJ2-2; no definite D call. The CDR3 spans 14 residues. Trimming took off 10 bases at V and 5 bases at J, with 17 bases between the two ends. CDR1 is LNHDA, CDR2 SQIVND, per germline (reference sequence). Here the CDR3 reads CATGRGVRTGELFF. Here the CDR3 DNA reads TGTGCCACGGGCAGAGGAGTTCGAACCGGGGAGCTGTTTTTT.

V is TRBV10-3 and J is TRBJ2-1, with TRBD2 identical over 8 bases. With 11 bases clipped from V and 1 base from J, the junction kept 10 bases outside the gene matches. Per the germline V gene, CDR1 is ENHRY and CDR2 is SYGVKD. The CDR3 extends over 15 amino acids. The CDR3 coding sequence is TGTGCCGCAGCCCCAAGCGGGAGTTCCTACAATGAGCAGTTCTTC. As protein: CAAAPSGSSYNEQFF.

The genes are TRBV7-9 and TRBJ2-5, with 10 bases matching TRBD1. This CDR3 comprises 18 residues. Trimming at V came to 4 bases and at J to 5 bases, leaving 16 bases not matched to a gene. CDR1 SEHNR and CDR2 FQNEAQ come from the germline V gene (reference sequence). CDR3: CASSSWGTGASGGETQYF. The CDR3 DNA sequence: TGTGCCAGCAGCTCCTGGGGGACAGGGGCGAGTGGCGGGGAGACCCAGTACTTC. The whole variable domain, remainder taken from reference TRBV7-9 and TRBJ2-5, is DTGVSQNPRHKITKRGQNVTFRCDPISEHNRLYWYRQTLGQGPEFLTYFQNEAQLEKSRLLSDRFSAERPKGSFSTLEIQRTEQGDSAMYLCASSSWGTGASGGETQYFGPGTRLLVL.

The chain employs TRBV19 and TRBJ1-2, with D maybe TRBD1 (5 bases). The ends were cut back, 7 bases at V and 4 bases at J, with 28 bases in the middle. The CDR3 runs 18 residues. CDR1 is LNHDA and CDR2 is SQIVND in the germline V gene (reference sequence). The CDR3 region is CASTSGTADTLGSYGYTF. CDR3 DNA: TGTGCCAGTACCTCGGGGACTGCCGACACCCTGGGATCCTATGGCTACACCTTC.

Only one count was recorded for this clone. This chain uses TRBV7-2 with TRBJ1-2, with 9 bases fitting TRBD1. CDR3 size: 15 residues. Germline-derived CDR1 and CDR2 are SGHTA and FQGNSA. J lost 2 bases, V lost 5 bases, and 6 bases had no gene match. The CDR3: CASSRMDRGNYGYTF. The CDR3 region has the DNA TGTGCCAGCAGCCGGATGGACAGGGGAAACTATGGCTACACCTTC.

This clone was detected once. The chain links TRBV9 to TRBJ1-1, with unresolved D. Between the trimmed V and J ends, which lost 0 bases and 0 bases, there was a span of 6 bases. CDR1 is SGDLS, CDR2 YYNGEE, per germline. CDR3 length equals 14 residues. In DNA, the CDR3 is TGTGCCAGCAGCGTAGATTTGGTGAACACTGAAGCTTTCTTT. Its translation is CASSVDLVNTEAFF.

The J gene is TRBJ2-2, the V gene TRBV27; the D gene is possibly TRBD1 (5 bases). In germline, CDR1 is MNHEY, CDR2 SMNVEV (reference sequence). The CDR3 is made up of 17 amino acids. V lost 5 bases and J 5 bases, leaving 21 bases between the germline ends. The CDR3 DNA reads as TGTGCCAGCAGTCTGTCCCACAGGATAATAATAACCGGGGAGCTGTTTTTT. As protein: CASSLSHRIIITGELFF.

V and J are TRBV18 and TRBJ1-4, with D possibly matching TRBD1 (5 bases). Per the germline V gene, CDR1 is KGHSH and CDR2 is LQKENI. The ends were cut back, 0 bases at V and 1 base at J, with 12 bases in the middle. This CDR3 region has 17 residues. CDR3 in DNA: TGTGCCAGCTCACCACCTCGACGGGGGGTAACTAATGAAAAACTGTTTTTT. Its translation: CASSPPRRGVTNEKLFF.

This clone was seen a single time. V is TRBV7-9 and J is TRBJ2-5; D is possibly TRBD1 (5 bases). There are 15 residues in the CDR3. The V gene lost 1 base and the J gene lost 1 base, with 10 bases spanning the gap. CDR1 is SEHNR and CDR2 is FQNEAQ in the germline V gene (reference sequence). CDR3 sequence: CASSLVGQSQETQYF. In DNA, the CDR3 is TGTGCCAGCAGCTTAGTAGGACAATCCCAAGAGACCCAGTACTTC.